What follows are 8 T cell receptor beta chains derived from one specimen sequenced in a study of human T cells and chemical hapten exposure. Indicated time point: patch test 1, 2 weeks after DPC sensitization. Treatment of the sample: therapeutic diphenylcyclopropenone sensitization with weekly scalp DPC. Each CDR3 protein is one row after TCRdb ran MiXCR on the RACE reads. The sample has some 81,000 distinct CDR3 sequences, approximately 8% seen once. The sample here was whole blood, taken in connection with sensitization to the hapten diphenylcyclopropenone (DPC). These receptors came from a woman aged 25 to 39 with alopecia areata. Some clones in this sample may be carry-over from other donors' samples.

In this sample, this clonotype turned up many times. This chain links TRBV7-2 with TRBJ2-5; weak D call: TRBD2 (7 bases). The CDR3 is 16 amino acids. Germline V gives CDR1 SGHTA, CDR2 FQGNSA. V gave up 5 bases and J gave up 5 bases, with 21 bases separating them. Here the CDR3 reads CASSPRSGGPRETQYF. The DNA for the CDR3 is TGTGCCAGCAGCCCTCGGTCGGGGGGCCCCCGGGAGACCCAGTACTTC.

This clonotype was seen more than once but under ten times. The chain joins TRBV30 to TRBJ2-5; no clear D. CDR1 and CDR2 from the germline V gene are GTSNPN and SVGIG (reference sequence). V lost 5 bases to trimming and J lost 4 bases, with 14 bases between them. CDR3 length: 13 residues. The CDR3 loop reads CAWLRQAGETQYF. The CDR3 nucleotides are TGTGCCTGGCTTAGGCAGGCTGGAGAGACCCAGTACTTC. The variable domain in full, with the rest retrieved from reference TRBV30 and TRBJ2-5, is SQTIHQWPATLVQPVGSPLSLECTVEGTSNPNLYWYRQAAGRGLQLLFYSVGIGQISSEVPQNLSASRPQDRQFILSSKKLLLSDSGFYLCAWLRQAGETQYFGPGTRLLVL.

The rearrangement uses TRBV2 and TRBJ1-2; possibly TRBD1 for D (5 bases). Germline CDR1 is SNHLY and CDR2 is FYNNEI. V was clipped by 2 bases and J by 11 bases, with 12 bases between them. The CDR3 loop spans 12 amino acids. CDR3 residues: CASSEILGEYTF. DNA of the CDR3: TGTGCCAGCAGTGAAATTTTGGGGGAATACACCTTC.

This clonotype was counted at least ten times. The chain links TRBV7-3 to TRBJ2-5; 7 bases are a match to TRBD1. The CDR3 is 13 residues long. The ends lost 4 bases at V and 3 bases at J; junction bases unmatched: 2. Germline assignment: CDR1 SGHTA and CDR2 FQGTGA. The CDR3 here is CASSSQGEETQYF. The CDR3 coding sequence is TGTGCCAGCAGCTCCCAGGGGGAAGAGACCCAGTACTTC.

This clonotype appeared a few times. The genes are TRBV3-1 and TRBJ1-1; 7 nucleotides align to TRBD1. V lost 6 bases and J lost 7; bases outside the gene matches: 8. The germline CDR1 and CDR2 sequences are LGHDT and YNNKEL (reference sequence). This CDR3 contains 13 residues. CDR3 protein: CASRQQGRIEAFF. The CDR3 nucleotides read TGTGCCAGCAGACAACAGGGGAGGATTGAAGCTTTCTTT.

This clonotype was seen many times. The CDR3 DNA reads as TGCGCCAGCAGCCGCGGGGGTACAGATACGCAGTATTTT. This gives the protein CASSRGGTDTQYF. The rearrangement links TRBV5-1 to TRBJ2-3; 7 bases align to TRBD2. Germline assignment: CDR1 SGHRS and CDR2 YFSETQ. The V gene end was trimmed by 4 bases and the J gene end by 3 bases; junction bases not matched to a gene: 2. The length of the CDR3 is 13 residues.

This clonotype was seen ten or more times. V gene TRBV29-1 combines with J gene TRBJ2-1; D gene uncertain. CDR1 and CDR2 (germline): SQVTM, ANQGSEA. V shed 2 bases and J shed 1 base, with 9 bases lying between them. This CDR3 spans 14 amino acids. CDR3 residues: CSVEKGSSYNEQFF. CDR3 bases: TGCAGCGTTGAAAAAGGATCTTCCTACAATGAGCAGTTCTTC.

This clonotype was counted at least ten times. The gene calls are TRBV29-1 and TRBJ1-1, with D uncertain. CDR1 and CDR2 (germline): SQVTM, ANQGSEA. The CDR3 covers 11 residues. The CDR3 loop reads CTIVSNTEAFF. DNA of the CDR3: TGCACCATAGTGTCGAACACTGAAGCTTTCTTT.